The present T cell receptor beta chain was sequenced within a study of blood T cell repertoires in COVID-19 (dated by TCRdb to 2018 to 2021). Regarding the research as a whole: The collaborator samples originated in the United States, Italy and Spain and spanned the acute and convalescent phases of COVID-19. The dataset comprised deeply sampled blood TCRbeta repertoires from subjects exposed to, actively infected with, or recovered from COVID-19. Where available, HLA class I and class II types were taken from metadata supplied by the sample provider and were not determined by assay-based typing. The prospective study material was composed of cDNA or gDNA derived from T cells, B-cell-depleted T cells, or PBMCs. A de-identified subject ID, COVID-19 status, age in years and sex were almost always included in the sample metadata. A freely available public database, intended as a resource for researchers studying the immune response to SARS-CoV-2, is where the repertoires were released. Samples came from the ongoing ImmuneRACE study (first 160 participants) plus 1,254 subjects from 6 global collaborators. General findings and caveats noted by the study authors: How much clinical and demographic metadata was included differed by source and by participant, and the metadata was provided uncurated.

For CDR1 and CDR2, the germline V gene (reference sequence) lists LNHDA and SQIVND. For this chain, trimming is 6 bases at the V end and 2 bases at the J end, and the number of junction bases without a gene match is 6. The CDR3 has 14 amino acids, counting the end cysteine and phenylalanine. Only the CDR3 part of the read is kept: 42 bases, read in frame from the first base. The collaborating institutions used their own protocols to collect whole blood in K2EDTA tubes. For TCRbeta analysis, collaborators shipped samples in one of three forms: frozen whole blood, isolated PBMCs, or DNA extracted from either of those sample types. On this clone: It has no known antigen specificity. No qualities accompany the bases; no much larger clone lies one base away.

TCRbeta CDR3 regions were amplified from genomic DNA using the immunoSEQ Assay, a bias-controlled multiplex PCR. The authors' pipeline ran thus. Within the assay, amplification of reference gene primers was used to estimate how many nucleated cells each sample contained. To quantify the absolute abundance of each unique TCRbeta CDR3 rearrangement, sequence reads were collapsed and filtered. For each sample, productive Simpson clonality was calculated as the square root of Simpson's diversity index across productive rearrangements. TCRdb retrieved this table from immuneACCESS and kept in-frame rearrangements only. Not all clones are present; in checked studies, unresolved V genes account for under half, and no reason is known for the remainder. The DNA gave D and trimming, while V, J and clone size come from that table. This sample has around 280,000 clones in its table, and roughly 80% of those were observed once. The ten largest clones capture 4.1% of the sample.

The source is a woman aged 45 to 65 with active or convalescent COVID-19. Sequences were obtained from peripheral blood. This chain is built from TRBV19 and TRBJ2-7; 8 bases in the junction line up with TRBD1. The DNA sequence is as follows: TGTGCCAGTAGATTTGGACAGGGACCCTACGAGCAGTACTTC. Its protein product is CASRFGQGPYEQYF.